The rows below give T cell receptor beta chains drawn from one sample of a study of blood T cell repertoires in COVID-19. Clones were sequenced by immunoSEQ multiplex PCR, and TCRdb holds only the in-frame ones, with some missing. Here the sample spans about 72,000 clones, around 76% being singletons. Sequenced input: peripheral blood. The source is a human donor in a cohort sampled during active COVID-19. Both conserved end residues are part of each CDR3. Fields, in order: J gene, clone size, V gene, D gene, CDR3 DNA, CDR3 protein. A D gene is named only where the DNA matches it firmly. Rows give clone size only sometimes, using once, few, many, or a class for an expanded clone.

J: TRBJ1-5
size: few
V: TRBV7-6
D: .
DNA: TGTGCCAGCAGCTTAAACAGGGATCAGCCCCAGCATTTT
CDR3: CASSLNRDQPQHF

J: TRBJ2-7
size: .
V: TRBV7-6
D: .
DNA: TGTGCCAGCAGCTTGGGGTCGGGGGGCGCGGACGAGCAGTACTTC
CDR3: CASSLGSGGADEQYF

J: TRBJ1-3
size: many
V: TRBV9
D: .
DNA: TGTGCCAGCAGCACTCCCTCGTTGCAGGGGACAAACACCATATATTTT
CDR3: CASSTPSLQGTNTIYF

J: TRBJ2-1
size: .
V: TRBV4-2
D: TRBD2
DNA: TGTGCCAGCAGCCTCCGGACTAGCGGGGGGTATGAGCAGTTCTTC
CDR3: CASSLRTSGGYEQFF

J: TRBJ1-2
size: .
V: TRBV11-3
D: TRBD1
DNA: TGTGCCAGCAGCTTAGACGGGACAGGGGGTTCCTATGGCTACACCTTC
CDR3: CASSLDGTGGSYGYTF

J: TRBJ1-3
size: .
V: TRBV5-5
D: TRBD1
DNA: TGTGCCAGCAGCTCCTACCTCGGACAGGGAACCGGAAACACCATATATTTT
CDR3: CASSSYLGQGTGNTIYF

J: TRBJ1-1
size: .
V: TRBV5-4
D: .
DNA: TGTGCCAGCAGCCCCTGGGAGGGGGCTGAAGCTTTCTTT
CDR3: CASSPWEGAEAFF

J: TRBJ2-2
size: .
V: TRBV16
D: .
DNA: TGTGCCAGCAGCCAAAGGGCAGGGGTGAACACCGGGGAGCTGTTTTTT
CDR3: CASSQRAGVNTGELFF

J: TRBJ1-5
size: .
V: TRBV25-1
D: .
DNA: TGTGCCAGCAGTGAATCCCGGGGAGATCAGCCCCAGCATTTT
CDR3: CASSESRGDQPQHF

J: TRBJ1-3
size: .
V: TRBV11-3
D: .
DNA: TGTGCCAGCTTCCCATCTGGAAACACCATATATTTT
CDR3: CASFPSGNTIYF

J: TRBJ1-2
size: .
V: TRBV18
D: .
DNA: TGTGCCAGCTCACCAGAAGGGGAATGGTATGGCTACACCTTC
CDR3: CASSPEGEWYGYTF

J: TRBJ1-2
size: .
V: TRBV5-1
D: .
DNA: TGCGCCAGCAGCTTCTCTTCAGGTTGGTTTTATGGCTACACCTTC
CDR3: CASSFSSGWFYGYTF

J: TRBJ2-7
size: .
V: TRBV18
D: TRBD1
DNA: TGTGCCAGCTCGCCCGGGACAGGGAGTTACGAGCAGTACTTC
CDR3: CASSPGTGSYEQYF

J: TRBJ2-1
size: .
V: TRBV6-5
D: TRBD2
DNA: TGTGCCAGCAAGATACGGGGGGGCAGAGTCAATGAGCAGTTCTTC
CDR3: CASKIRGGRVNEQFF

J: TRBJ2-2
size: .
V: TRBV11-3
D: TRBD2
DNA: TGTGCCAGCAGCTTAAGGGGAGGGTACACCGGGGAGCTGTTTTTT
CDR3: CASSLRGGYTGELFF

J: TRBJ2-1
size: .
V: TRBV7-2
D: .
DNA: TGTGCCAGCAGCTTAGCCCCCCGGTTGAACAATGAGCAGTTCTTC
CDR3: CASSLAPRLNNEQFF

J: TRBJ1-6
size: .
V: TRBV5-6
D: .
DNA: TGTGCCAGCAGCCCACGGGACTTACGTTCACCCCTCCACTTT
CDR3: CASSPRDLRSPLHF

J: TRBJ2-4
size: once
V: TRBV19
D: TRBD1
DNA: TGTGCCAGTAGTACGGGACAGGGGATTTGGGGCAAAAACATTCAGTACTTC
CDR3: CASSTGQGIWGKNIQYF

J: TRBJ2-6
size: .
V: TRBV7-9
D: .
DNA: TGTGCCAGCAGCTCTAGGGTCCGGGGCTCTGGGGCCAACGTCCTGACTTTC
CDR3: CASSSRVRGSGANVLTF

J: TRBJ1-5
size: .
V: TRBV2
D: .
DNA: TGTGCCAGCAGGAGCCCCGAGGATTATCAGCCCCAGCATTTT
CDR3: CASRSPEDYQPQHF

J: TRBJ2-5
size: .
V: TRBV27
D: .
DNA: TGTGCCAGCAGGCTAGGTTTTGGGGAGGTGGAGACCCAGTACTTC
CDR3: CASRLGFGEVETQYF

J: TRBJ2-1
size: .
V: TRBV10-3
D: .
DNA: TGTGCCATCAGCCAACGTGGGGCAGAAGACAATGAGCAGTTCTTC
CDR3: CAISQRGAEDNEQFF

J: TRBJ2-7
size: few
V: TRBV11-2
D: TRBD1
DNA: TGTGCCAGCAGCTTAGGGGGGACAGACTACGAGCAGTACTTC
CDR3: CASSLGGTDYEQYF

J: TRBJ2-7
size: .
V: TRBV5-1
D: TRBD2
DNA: TGCGCCAGCAGTTACTCCGGGGGGTCCTACGAGCAGTACTTC
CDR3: CASSYSGGSYEQYF

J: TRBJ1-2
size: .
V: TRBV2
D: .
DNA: TGTGCCAGCACTCAGGGGCAGAGTTTTAACTATGGCTACACCTTC
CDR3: CASTQGQSFNYGYTF

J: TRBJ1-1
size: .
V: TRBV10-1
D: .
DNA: TGCGCCACTTCCCGGGGAGCGAACACTGAAGCTTTCTTT
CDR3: CATSRGANTEAFF

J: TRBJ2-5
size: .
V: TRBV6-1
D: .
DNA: TGTGCCAGCAGTGAAAAGGTGGGGGGGCGAGAGACCCAGTACTTC
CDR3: CASSEKVGGRETQYF

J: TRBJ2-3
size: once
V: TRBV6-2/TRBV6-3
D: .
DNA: TGTGCCAGCAGTTACGGAACAGGGTATTCAAGTGTTACGCAGTATTTT
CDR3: CASSYGTGYSSVTQYF

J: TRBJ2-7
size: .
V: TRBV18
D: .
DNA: TGTGCCAGCTCGCTGCGCGGTGGAAGCGAGCAGTACTTC
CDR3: CASSLRGGSEQYF

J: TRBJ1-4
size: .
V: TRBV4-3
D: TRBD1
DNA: TGCGCCAGCAGCCAAGAGAGGGACAGTTGGGAAAAACTGTTTTTT
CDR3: CASSQERDSWEKLFF

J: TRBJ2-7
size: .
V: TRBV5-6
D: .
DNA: TGTGCCAGCAGCCGGCGGGCAGCTTACGAGCAGTACTTC
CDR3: CASSRRAAYEQYF

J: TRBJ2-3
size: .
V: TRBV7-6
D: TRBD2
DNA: TGTGCCAGCAGCTTGGCGGGGGGTCAAGATACGCAGTATTTT
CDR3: CASSLAGGQDTQYF

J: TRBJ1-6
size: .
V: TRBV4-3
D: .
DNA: TGCGCCAGCAGCCAAGATCCCAGGTCTTCACCCCTCCACTTT
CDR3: CASSQDPRSSPLHF

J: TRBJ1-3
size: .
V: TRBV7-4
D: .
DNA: TGTGCCAGCAGCCAAGATGACCTTGGTCCGGTCGGAAGCGAAAACACCATATATTTT
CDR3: CASSQDDLGPVGSENTIYF

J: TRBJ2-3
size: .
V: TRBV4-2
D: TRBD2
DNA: TGTGCCAGCAGCCAAGAACCGGCTAGCGGGGGCACAGATACGCAGTATTTT
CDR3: CASSQEPASGGTDTQYF

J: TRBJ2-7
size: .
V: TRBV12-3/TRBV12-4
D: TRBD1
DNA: TGTGCCAGCCTCAGGGACAGCTCCTACGAGCAGTACTTC
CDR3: CASLRDSSYEQYF

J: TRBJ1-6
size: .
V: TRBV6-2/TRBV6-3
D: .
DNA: TGTGCCAGCAGTTACTCCCGGGTCCGCTATAATTCACCCCTCCACTTT
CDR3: CASSYSRVRYNSPLHF

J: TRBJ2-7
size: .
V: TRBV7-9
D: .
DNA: TGTGCCAGCAGCCCGCCCGGGGGACCTCGCGAGCAGTACTTC
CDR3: CASSPPGGPREQYF

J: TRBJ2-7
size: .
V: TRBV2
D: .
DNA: TGTGCCAGCAGTCCCAGATCCTACGAGCAGTACTTC
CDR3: CASSPRSYEQYF

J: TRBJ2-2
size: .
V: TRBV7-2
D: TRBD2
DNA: TGTGCCAGCAGCCACGGGACTAGCGGGGGGGTGGTCGGGGAGCTGTTTTTT
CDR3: CASSHGTSGGVVGELFF